The rows below give T cell receptor beta chains drawn from one sample of a study of T-cell memory formation after mild COVID-19. One entry per CDR3 protein, called by TCRdb with MiXCR from the 5' RACE reads. The table shows 470,000 or so distinct CDR3 sequences, with about a sixth occurring only once. The sample was PBMCs or a T cell subset sorted from them (not recorded which). The receptors derive from a man aged 18 to 29 who had mild COVID-19 (a few samples of this study predate the infection). Cell type and time point are not known. Each CDR3 is given with its conserved first and last residue. D genes are given only for firm matches. Size values are once, few and many counts, or a class for expanded clones, and some rows have none.

j_call | d_call | clone_size | v_call | cdr3_aa | cdr3_nt
TRBJ2-1 | - | - | TRBV4-1 | CASSQPRARSYNEQFF | TGCGCCAGCAGCCAACCCAGGGCTAGGTCCTACAATGAGCAGTTCTTC
TRBJ2-5 | TRBD2 | few | TRBV5-1 | CASSLGWTSPQTQYF | TGCGCCAGCAGCTTGGGGTGGACTAGTCCCCAGACCCAGTACTTC
TRBJ2-3 | TRBD2 | - | TRBV18 | CASSPGGLAADTQYF | TGTGCCAGCTCACCGGGGGGACTAGCGGCAGATACGCAGTATTTT
TRBJ1-2 | TRBD1 | many | TRBV7-9 | CASSSSGQAYGYTF | TGTGCCAGCAGCTCGTCGGGACAGGCCTATGGCTACACCTTC
TRBJ2-3 | - | - | TRBV5-1 | CASSSGIGTDTQYF | TGCGCCAGCAGCTCAGGGATTGGGACAGATACGCAGTATTTT
TRBJ1-2 | - | few | TRBV15 | CATSPRPGDYGYTF | TGTGCCACCAGCCCTCGACCCGGGGATTATGGCTACACCTTC
TRBJ2-3 | TRBD2 | few | TRBV7-2 | CASSPPGLAMSTDTQYF | TGTGCCAGCAGCCCTCCGGGACTAGCGATGAGCACAGATACGCAGTATTTT
TRBJ2-7 | TRBD1 | - | TRBV5-1 | CASSLAGQVTGLQYF | TGCGCCAGCAGCTTGGCCGGACAGGTAACGGGCCTCCAGTACTTC
TRBJ2-3 | TRBD1 | many | TRBV4-2 | CASSQRGQDTQYF | TGTGCCAGCAGCCAAAGGGGGCAAGATACGCAGTATTTT
TRBJ2-4 | - | many | TRBV28 | CASSSGSEDIQYF | TGTGCCAGCAGCTCTGGTAGCGAAGACATTCAGTACTTC
TRBJ2-3 | TRBD1 | - | TRBV20-1 | CSASQGAGDTQYF | TGCAGTGCCTCACAGGGGGCTGGGGATACGCAGTATTTT
TRBJ2-1 | TRBD1 | few | TRBV7-9 | CASSWGTGLNEQFF | TGTGCCAGCAGCTGGGGGACAGGACTCAATGAGCAGTTCTTC
TRBJ1-4 | - | few | TRBV3-1 | CASSQYRDEEKLFF | TGTGCCAGCAGCCAGTACAGGGATGAGGAAAAACTGTTTTTT
TRBJ2-3 | TRBD2 | - | TRBV6-5 | CASHHPGGGRDTQYF | TGTGCCAGCCACCATCCCGGGGGGGGGAGGGATACGCAGTATTTT
TRBJ2-1 | TRBD2 | many | TRBV5-1 | CASSKWGGSDEQFF | TGCGCCAGCAGCAAGTGGGGGGGGAGCGATGAGCAGTTCTTC
TRBJ2-2 | TRBD2 | - | TRBV28 | CASSLSSGVTGELFF | TGTGCCAGCAGTTTATCCAGCGGGGTCACCGGGGAGCTGTTTTTT
TRBJ1-5 | - | - | TRBV3-1 | CASSQDTGPNQPQHF | TGTGCCAGCAGCCAAGATACAGGGCCCAATCAGCCCCAGCATTTT
TRBJ2-1 | - | few | TRBV6-2/TRBV6-3 | CASSPSWGFQFF | TGTGCCAGCAGCCCTTCTTGGGGGTTTCAGTTCTTC
TRBJ2-1 | TRBD1 | many | TRBV4-3 | CASSTRGQAAYNEQFF | TGCGCCAGCAGCACTCGGGGACAGGCCGCTTACAATGAGCAGTTCTTC
TRBJ2-5 | TRBD1 | - | TRBV5-4 | CASSPAGGGETQYF | TGTGCCAGCAGCCCGGCAGGGGGCGGAGAGACCCAGTACTTC